This T cell receptor (beta chain) appears in the sequencing data of a study of identical twins. Study results and caveats: Out-of-frame beta sequences exhibited a weaker degree of excess twin sharing. Zero-insertion analyses could be partly confounded by invariant MAIT and iNKT cells.

As regards this clonotype: Its target is not known.

TCRdb ran MiXCR on the 5' RACE reads and lists one entry per CDR3 protein. The sample carries 650,000 to 750,000 distinct CDR3 sequences, 20% to 25% recorded once. The CDR3 is 14 residues long. V was clipped by 6 bases and J by 8 bases; unmatched bases: 8. Germline CDR1 SGHTA, CDR2 FQGTGA. A further study also used this sample, focusing on T cells expressing NK-cell markers.

Sample: PBMCs. The chain recombines TRBV7-3 with TRBJ2-1, with 9 bases matching TRBD1. This receptor was obtained from a woman younger than 30 in good health. The CDR3 DNA is TGTGCCAGCAGTTCGGACAGGGGCGGGTATGAGCAGTTCTTC. It codes for CASSSDRGGYEQFF.